This entry concerns a single T cell receptor beta chain. The target of this receptor is not known. No much larger clonotype is one base removed from it; base qualities were not supplied. The data originate from a study of blood T cell repertoires in COVID-19 (dated by TCRdb to the early 2020s). Looking at the study overall: The collaborator samples originated in the United States, Italy and Spain and spanned the acute and convalescent phases of COVID-19. The material from the prospective study consisted of cDNA or gDNA derived from T cells, B-cell-depleted T cells, or PBMCs. Subjects who had been exposed to COVID-19, were actively infected with it, or had recovered from it provided the deeply sampled blood TCRbeta repertoires that made up the dataset. A freely available public database, intended as a resource for researchers studying the immune response to SARS-CoV-2, is where the repertoires were released. The samples were drawn from the first 160 participants of the ongoing ImmuneRACE study and from 950 to 1,500 subjects provided by 6 global collaborators. Sample metadata almost always included a de-identified subject ID, COVID-19 status, age in years and sex. Where HLA class I and class II types were available, the types were taken from metadata supplied by the sample provider, not from assay-based typing. The paper's findings and limits, for the study overall: The amount of clinical and demographic metadata varied by source and participant and was provided uncurated.

The collaborating institutions used their own protocols to collect whole blood in K2EDTA tubes. For TCRbeta analysis, collaborators shipped samples in one of three forms: frozen whole blood, isolated PBMCs, or DNA extracted from either of those sample types. The CDR3 numbers 15 residues from cysteine through phenylalanine. Only CDR3 DNA is held: 45 bases, read in frame from base 1. V is pruned by 1 base and J by 7 bases, leaving 9 bases of the junction without a gene match. Taken from the germline V gene, the CDR1 and CDR2 loops are LGHNA and YSLEER. TCRbeta CDR3 regions were amplified from genomic DNA by means of the immunoSEQ Assay, a bias-controlled multiplex PCR. In the authors' own workflow: The number of nucleated cells in each sample was estimated by amplification of reference gene primers within the assay. Sequence reads were collapsed and filtered to measure the absolute abundance of every unique TCRbeta CDR3 rearrangement. Productive Simpson clonality was computed per sample as the square root of Simpson's diversity index over productive rearrangements. The table comes from immuneACCESS by way of TCRdb, which keeps in-frame sequences with V and J called. Part of the clones is missing from these tables; in studies checked, under half for an unresolved V gene and the rest for unknown reasons. That table gives V, J and clone size, and the DNA gave D and trimming. The sample table shows approximately 180,000 clones, and over 80% are seen once. Of the sample, about 1.4% falls within the top ten clones.

The sequence is built from TRBV4-3 and TRBJ1-2; TRBD1 agrees with 7 junctional bases. This TCR came from a woman aged 45-59 years with acute or convalescent COVID-19. Sequencing was done on a sample of peripheral blood. Here is the DNA: TGCGCCAGCAGCCAAGGGACAGGTACGGAGGGTGGCTACACCTTC. It codes for CASSQGTGTEGGYTF.